The clone carrying this T cell receptor (beta chain) was observed a few times. Its antigen is as yet unknown. Germline V gene data show CDR1 as LGHNT and CDR2 as FRNRAP. The CDR3 consists of 14 residues. The V gene end was trimmed by 6 bases and the J gene end by 6 bases; junction bases not matched to a gene: 11. This entry is derived from a study of response to subunit inactivated influenza vaccine. Study-level results: Researchers suggested that each seasonal influenza vaccination recruits few new T cells.

Each CDR3 protein is one row after TCRdb ran MiXCR on the RT-PCR reads. The repertoire holds 650,000 to 800,000 distinct CDR3 sequences, with over 11% as singletons. The receptor was isolated from a man aged 45-60 years who received an inactivated influenza vaccine. The chain couples TRBV12-5 to TRBJ2-7, with 7 bases lining up with TRBD1. The sequencing here drew on PBMCs from blood, taken approximately 15 days before vaccination. The CDR3 loop is CASGKNKTGIEQYF. CDR3 in DNA: TGTGCTAGTGGCAAGAACAAGACAGGGATCGAGCAGTACTTC.